This T cell receptor (beta chain) came from a study of vaccination and CD4 T cells after COVID-19. Turning to the study itself: Post-vaccine specimens were obtained a median approximately 70 days after dose two (range 14 to 241).

J gave up 8 bases and V 0 bases, and 5 bases lay outside the gene matches. Germline V gives CDR1 WSHSY, CDR2 SAAADI. This CDR3 is 14 amino acids long. TCRdb reprocessed the PCR reads via MiXCR and lists one record per CDR3 protein. The table lists over 15,000 distinct CDR3 sequences, about 70% of them singletons, with 0.9% to 1.2% in the top ten. Here the sequenced sample was CD4+ T cells from blood, taken after SARS-CoV-2 vaccination. The chain recombines TRBV10-2 with TRBJ1-2, with 8 bases lining up with TRBD1. The source is a human donor who had recovered from COVID-19. CDR3 sequence: CASSESRQGLGYTF. CDR3 DNA: TGCGCCAGCAGTGAGTCCCGACAGGGGCTCGGCTACACCTTC.